This TCR beta chain was found in a study of OX40 agonist ivuxolimab in advanced cancers. Study outcomes and limitations: Among the nonresponders, some also had low normalized T-cell clonal expansion. Circulating CD4+ and CD8+ T cells showed clonal expansion by week 6 at 0.1 to 3.0 mg/kg.

The CDR3 runs to 14 residues. Per germline, CDR1 MNHEY and CDR2 SMNVEV (reference sequence). J was trimmed by 6 bases and V by 3 bases; bases with no gene match: 4. TCRdb's table, derived via immunoSEQ multiplex PCR, lists solely in-frame clones and lacks some. The profile shows roughly 90,000 clones, just over 90% of them singletons. For this clone: Its antigen is not known.

V usage is TRBV27 and J usage is TRBJ2-2; 7 positions agree with TRBD2. The specimen was CD4+ or CD8+ T cells sorted from blood, collected in a trial of the OX40 agonist ivuxolimab. This clonotype was sampled from an adult with an advanced solid tumor such as melanoma, head and neck, liver or kidney cancer. CDR3 bases: TGTGCCAGCAGTTTCCAGACTAGCCCCGGGGAGCTGTTTTTT. Amino acids: CASSFQTSPGELFF.